This is a list of T cell receptor beta chains from one sample in a study of cytomegalovirus exposure and HLA in healthy donors. The protocol was immunoSEQ multiplex PCR, while the TCRdb copy is restricted to in-frame clones and leaves out a portion. Here the sample spans 150,000 to 200,000 clones, approximately 84% being singletons. Sequenced: PBMCs. Receptors originate from a woman aged 50 to 60 in good health and CMV-seropositive. The CDR3 runs from the conserved cysteine through the conserved F or W. The D gene is left open where the match is weak. The size field is filled for only some rows; it gives once, few, many or a size class.

NA	NA	TRBV10-3	TRBJ2-7	13	CAISESAAYEQYF	TGTGCCATCAGTGAGTCGGCAGCCTACGAGCAGTACTTC
NA	NA	TRBV7-5	TRBJ2-7	16	CARSSRGSGHSYEQYF	TGTGCCAGAAGCTCCCGGGGAAGCGGGCATTCCTACGAGCAGTACTTC
NA	NA	TRBV11-2	TRBJ2-5	16	CASSQAGGPPLETQYF	TGTGCCAGCAGCCAGGCCGGGGGGCCCCCCCTTGAGACCCAGTACTTC
few	NA	TRBV2	TRBJ1-4	14	CASRVRLGGEKLFF	TGTGCCAGCAGGGTCAGGTTAGGGGGTGAAAAACTGTTTTTT
NA	TRBD2	TRBV5-1	TRBJ2-1	16	CASSLEGLAGTNEQFF	TGCGCCAGCAGCTTGGAGGGACTAGCGGGAACAAATGAGCAGTTCTTC
once	NA	TRBV5-4	TRBJ1-2	17	CASSSAGGHRTLFGYTF	TGTGCCAGCAGTTCTGCGGGAGGACATCGAACCCTATTTGGCTACACCTTC
few	NA	TRBV5-5	TRBJ1-3	16	CASSFGDPHSGNTIYF	TGTGCCAGCAGCTTCGGAGACCCGCACTCTGGAAACACCATATATTTT
NA	NA	TRBV5-6	TRBJ1-2	12	CASSPGDYGYTF	TGTGCCAGCAGCCCCGGGGACTATGGCTACACCTTC
NA	NA	TRBV11-3	TRBJ1-1	15	CASSPRQDRGYEAFF	TGTGCCAGCAGCCCACGGCAGGACAGAGGTTATGAAGCTTTCTTT
NA	NA	TRBV11-3	TRBJ2-5	14	CASSTGAFQETQYF	TGTGCCAGCAGCACGGGAGCCTTCCAAGAGACCCAGTACTTC
NA	TRBD1	TRBV11-3	TRBJ1-1	12	CASSLGQGEAFF	TGTGCCAGCAGTTTGGGACAGGGAGAAGCTTTCTTT
once	NA	TRBV28	TRBJ2-1	16	CASSSYVGGRGVEQFF	TGTGCCAGCAGTTCCTACGTCGGGGGGCGAGGGGTTGAGCAGTTCTTC
NA	NA	TRBV4-3	TRBJ2-3	14	CASSLRHDTDTQYF	TGCGCCAGCAGCCTACGACATGACACAGATACGCAGTATTTT
NA	NA	TRBV11-2	TRBJ2-5	13	CASSLPGEETQYF	TGTGCCAGCAGCTTACCCGGAGAAGAGACCCAGTACTTC
few	NA	TRBV23-1	TRBJ2-5	14	CASTHLGLQETQYF	TGCGCCAGCACTCACTTGGGACTGCAAGAGACCCAGTACTTC
NA	NA	TRBV5-1	TRBJ2-2	15	CASSLVAGNTGELFF	TGCGCCAGCAGCTTGGTTGCGGGGAACACCGGGGAGCTGTTTTTT
NA	NA	TRBV2	TRBJ1-2	12	CASRRQGIGYTF	TGTGCCAGCAGGAGGCAGGGAATCGGCTACACCTTC
NA	TRBD1	TRBV4-1	TRBJ2-3	17	CASSQGRGGDWADTQYF	TGCGCCAGCAGCCAAGGACGAGGGGGCGATTGGGCAGATACGCAGTATTTT
NA	TRBD1	TRBV9	TRBJ2-1	15	CASSVGQGRYNEQFF	TGTGCCAGCAGCGTAGGACAGGGACGGTACAATGAGCAGTTCTTC
NA	NA	TRBV5-4	TRBJ1-2	14	CASSLGQTPYGYTF	TGTGCCAGCAGCTTGGGACAGACCCCCTATGGCTACACCTTC
NA	TRBD2	TRBV11-3	TRBJ2-1	16	CASSFASGIYYNEQFF	TGTGCCAGCAGCTTTGCTAGCGGAATCTACTACAATGAGCAGTTCTTC
few	TRBD1	TRBV25-1	TRBJ2-5	16	CASSEWGQSLQETQYF	TGTGCCAGCAGTGAATGGGGACAGTCTCTCCAAGAGACCCAGTACTTC
once	NA	TRBV6-6	TRBJ1-1	13	CASSYEGYTEAFF	TGTGCCAGCAGTTATGAGGGATACACTGAAGCTTTCTTT
NA	NA	TRBV9	TRBJ2-5	15	CASSPHPEGGETQYF	TGTGCCAGCAGCCCCCATCCCGAAGGGGGAGAGACCCAGTACTTC
few	TRBD2	TRBV7-2	TRBJ2-3	18	CASRHGLAGGPSTDTQYF	TGTGCCAGCAGGCATGGACTAGCGGGAGGCCCTAGCACAGATACGCAGTATTTT